Below, 18 T cell receptor beta chains from the same sample are listed, as sequenced in a study of OX40 agonist ivuxolimab in advanced cancers. The method was immunoSEQ multiplex PCR; TCRdb's version includes in-frame clones alone and lacks a portion of them. Of around 45,000 clones in the sample, roughly 88% were seen once. The sample here was CD4+ or CD8+ T cells sorted from blood, taken in a trial of the OX40 agonist ivuxolimab. Every receptor here comes from an adult with an advanced solid tumor such as melanoma, head and neck, liver or kidney cancer.

This CDR3 is CSVERPGGWTEAFF. The CDR3 DNA reads as TGCAGCGTTGAGAGACCAGGGGGCTGGACTGAAGCTTTCTTT. The chain has TRBV29-1 and TRBJ1-1, with 8 bases lining up with TRBD1. The CDR3 sequence is 14 residues long. Germline V gives CDR1 SQVTM, CDR2 ANQGSEA. With 3 bases clipped from V and 5 bases from J, the junction kept 8 bases outside the gene matches.

V is TRBV11-2 and J is TRBJ2-7, with a weak D call TRBD2 (6 bases). The CDR3 is 13 amino acids. The germline gives CDR1 SGHAT, CDR2 FQNNGV. V was trimmed by 4 bases and J by 0 bases, leaving 7 bases between them. DNA for the CDR3: TGTGCCAGCAGCTCGGGGGACTCCTACGAGCAGTACTTC. Translated, it gives CASSSGDSYEQYF.

CDR3 amino acids: CASSPRQGRRETQYF. The CDR3, as DNA: TGTGCCAGCAGTCCCAGACAGGGAAGACGGGAGACCCAGTACTTC. The chain links TRBV28 to TRBJ2-5, with 7 bases matching TRBD1. With V trimmed by 5 bases and J by 5 bases, 11 bases remained unmatched. Per germline, CDR1 MDHEN and CDR2 SYDVKM. This CDR3 has 15 residues.

The chain uses TRBV28 and TRBJ1-3; D remains ambiguous. Germline V gene data show CDR1 as MDHEN and CDR2 as SYDVKM. The length of the CDR3 is 12 residues. The V and J ends lost 6 bases and 4 bases respectively, with 7 bases between them. The CDR3 DNA is TGTGCCAGCAGCCTGGGCGGAAACACCATATATTTT. Protein: CASSLGGNTIYF.

The chain joins TRBV13 to TRBJ2-7; TRBD1 is a possible D gene (5 bases). The germline CDR1 and CDR2 sequences are PRHDT and FYEKMQ (reference sequence). Trimming stripped 1 base from V and 4 bases from J, with 14 bases between. The CDR3 runs 15 residues. In DNA, the CDR3 is TGTGCCAGCAGCTTAGCCACAGGCGTCCTTTACGAGCAGTACTTC. This gives the protein CASSLATGVLYEQYF.

This clone was picked up one time. The chain links TRBV28 to TRBJ2-7; D unresolved. The CDR3 is made up of 11 amino acids. Germline CDR1 reads MDHEN; CDR2 reads SYDVKM. Trimming left V 5 bases short and J 3 bases short, with 5 bases between. CDR3 nucleotide sequence: TGTGCCAGCAGTCCCCACTACGAGCAGTACTTC. Translation gives CASSPHYEQYF.

The chain recombines TRBV6-5 with TRBJ2-7, with 9 nucleotides matching TRBD1. J gave up 3 bases and V 0 bases, and 3 bases lay outside the gene matches. Germline CDR1 and CDR2: MNHEY and SVGAGI. This CDR3 has 15 residues. The CDR3 spells CASSYSGQGNYEQYF. CDR3 bases: TGTGCCAGCAGTTACTCAGGACAGGGGAACTACGAGCAGTACTTC.

The chain joins TRBV10-3 to TRBJ2-7, with a possible D match to TRBD2 (6 bases). The CDR3 has 12 residues. CDR1 is ENHRY and CDR2 is SYGVKD in the germline V gene. The germline V and J ends were trimmed by 11 bases and 2 bases, with 13 bases remaining between them. The CDR3 spells CAAGGVTYEQYF. The CDR3 nucleotides are TGTGCCGCCGGAGGGGTTACCTACGAGCAGTACTTC.

V gene TRBV13 combines with J gene TRBJ1-1; tentatively, D is TRBD1 (5 bases). Trimming stripped 4 bases from V and 0 bases from J, with 9 bases between. The CDR3 spans 14 residues. Germline assignment: CDR1 PRHDT and CDR2 FYEKMQ (reference sequence). CDR3 region: CASSSGQVNTEAFF. CDR3 DNA: TGTGCCAGCAGCTCTGGACAAGTGAACACTGAAGCTTTCTTT.

The chain couples TRBV5-6 to TRBJ2-2; D is undetermined. This CDR3 is 12 amino acids long. Germline CDR1 reads SGHDT; CDR2 reads YYEEEE. V lost 7 bases, J lost 6 bases, and 10 bases lay in between. The CDR3 sequence: CASSARPGELFF. The CDR3 DNA reads as TGTGCCAGCTCAGCACGCCCCGGGGAGCTGTTTTTT. The variable domain in full, with the rest retrieved from reference TRBV5-6 and TRBJ2-2, is DAGVTQSPTHLIKTRGQQVTLRCSPKSGHDTVSWYQQALGQGPQFIFQYYEEEERQRGNFPDRFSGHQFPNYSSELNVNALLLGDSALYLCASSARPGELFFGEGSRLTVL.

The rearrangement links TRBV6-5 to TRBJ1-4; tentative D call: TRBD1 (5 bases). Trimming left V 4 bases short and J 6 bases short, with 15 bases between. This CDR3 has 15 residues. In germline, CDR1 is MNHEY, CDR2 SVGAGI. DNA of the CDR3: TGTGCCAGCAGTTCTCCGACAGAACGGGATGAAAAACTGTTTTTT. This codes for CASSSPTERDEKLFF.

The chain joins TRBV6-1 to TRBJ2-2, with D unclear. The CDR3 has 12 residues. Trimming removed 9 bases from V and 1 base from J, with 6 bases in between. Germline V gene data show CDR1 as MNHNS and CDR2 as SASEGT. CDR3 loop: CASPRNTGELFF. CDR3 nucleotides: TGTGCCAGTCCCCGGAACACCGGGGAGCTGTTTTTT.

The chain has TRBV28 and TRBJ1-2, with 10 bases identical to TRBD1. Germline V gene sequence: CDR1 MDHEN, CDR2 SYDVKM. The CDR3 is 15 residues long. J lost 4 bases, V lost 6 bases, and 8 bases had no gene match. CDR3 loop: CASRPGQGLLYGYTF. The CDR3, as DNA: TGTGCCAGCAGGCCGGGACAGGGGCTTCTCTATGGCTACACCTTC.

This sequence joins TRBV19 and TRBJ1-5; D might be TRBD1 (5 bases). Germline values: CDR1 LNHDA, CDR2 SQIVND (reference sequence). Trimming took off 3 bases at V and 4 bases at J, with 13 bases between the two ends. The CDR3 length is 15 residues. The chain's CDR3 is CASSIATGSNQPQHF. The CDR3 nucleotides are TGTGCCAGTAGTATTGCTACAGGTTCGAATCAGCCCCAGCATTTT. Full variable domain (missing parts from reference TRBV19 and TRBJ1-5): DGGITQSPKYLFRKEGQNVTLSCEQNLNHDAMYWYRQDPGQGLRLIYYSQIVNDFQKGDIAEGYSVSREKKESFPLTVTSAQKNPTAFYLCASSIATGSNQPQHFGDGTRLSIL.

With regard to this clone: At one boundary the junction diverges from the germline segment, which might be a read error. This chain uses TRBV9 with TRBJ2-2; possibly TRBD2 for D (5 bases). Germline CDR1 and CDR2: SGDLS and YYNGEE. The CDR3 has 17 residues. The CDR3 loop is CTSSVSPTRPNTGELFF. The CDR3 DNA is TGTACCAGCAGCGTAAGCCCAACTAGACCGAACACCGGGGAGCTGTTTTTT.

The rearrangement uses TRBV27 and TRBJ2-7; D is perhaps TRBD1 or TRBD2 (5 bases each). CDR1 and CDR2 from the germline V gene are MNHEY and SMNVEV (reference sequence). Trimming pared 4 bases from V and 1 base from J, leaving 8 bases between. This CDR3 spans 13 amino acids. The DNA of the CDR3 is TGTGCCAGCAGTTGGGGGTATTCCTACGAGCAGTACTTC. It is translated as CASSWGYSYEQYF.

CDR3 DNA: TGTGCCAGCAGCGGGACCTCGGCAGGGGGCCGCAATGGCTACACCTTC. Residues: CASSGTSAGGRNGYTF. The genes are TRBV9 and TRBJ1-2, with TRBD1 matching 8 bases. The ends lost 3 bases at V and 6 bases at J; junction bases unmatched: 13. This CDR3 region has 16 residues. The germline CDR1 and CDR2 sequences are SGDLS and YYNGEE.

The rearrangement uses TRBV9 and TRBJ2-7; the D gene is possibly TRBD1 (6 bases). The length of the CDR3 is 14 residues. In germline, CDR1 is SGDLS, CDR2 YYNGEE. V was cut by 3 bases and J by 3 bases, with 13 bases left in between. In DNA form, the CDR3 reads TGTGCCAGCAGCGCTACCGGACAGAGCTACGAGCAGTACTTC. This gives the protein CASSATGQSYEQYF.